The 5 T cell receptor beta chains listed next were all sequenced from one sample in a study of T-cell memory formation after mild COVID-19. Using its own MiXCR run on the 5' RACE reads, TCRdb lists one record per CDR3 protein. The profile covers more than 250,000 distinct CDR3 sequences, with approximately 19% appearing a single time and 23% taken by the ten largest. The sample taken for sequencing was PBMCs or a T cell subset sorted from them (not recorded which). The receptors come from a man younger than 35 who had mild COVID-19 (a few samples of this study predate the infection). Cell type and time point are not known.

There are many counts of this clonotype. The rearrangement joins TRBV5-1 to TRBJ2-5; 7 nucleotides match TRBD1. Germline V gene lookup returns CDR1 SGHRS and CDR2 YFSETQ. V trimming: 3 bases; J trimming: 5 bases; junction bases outside the gene matches: 4. The CDR3 loop spans 13 amino acids. The CDR3 protein is CASSSTGPETQYF. CDR3 in DNA: TGCGCCAGCAGCTCGACAGGGCCGGAGACCCAGTACTTC.

J is TRBJ2-5 and V is TRBV4-3, with a tentative D call TRBD2 (5 bases). The CDR3 loop spans 13 amino acids. Germline loops: CDR1 LGHNA, CDR2 YSLEER. Trimming pared 0 bases from V and 7 bases from J, leaving 9 bases between. The CDR3 DNA follows: TGCGCCAGCAGCCAAGAGAATCGGGGGACCCAGTACTTC. It is translated as CASSQENRGTQYF.

This clonotype has only a few counts. The chain joins TRBV2 to TRBJ2-7; TRBD2 agrees at 9 bases. This CDR3 is 13 amino acids long. Germline CDR1 is SNHLY and CDR2 is FYNNEI. After removal of 6 bases from V and 2 bases from J, the junction contained 2 bases not matched to a gene. The CDR3 DNA is TGTGCCAGCAGGACTAGCGGAACCTACGAGCAGTACGTC. It is translated as CASRTSGTYEQYV.

This chain uses TRBV3-1 with TRBJ2-7, with 7 bases identical to TRBD2. Germline CDR1 is LGHDT and CDR2 is YNNKEL (reference sequence). The CDR3 spans 13 residues. V was clipped by 4 bases and J by 7 bases; unmatched bases: 7. The CDR3 loop reads CASSPSGAGEQYV. Here the CDR3 DNA reads TGTGCCAGCAGCCCCAGCGGGGCGGGGGAGCAGTACGTC.

The chain uses TRBV5-4 and TRBJ2-5, with D possibly TRBD1 on 6 matching bases. V lost 2 bases, J lost 3 bases, and 11 bases lay in between. Germline CDR1 is SGHNT and CDR2 is YYREEE (reference sequence). CDR3 length equals 14 residues. CDR3 protein: CASSLGTIKETQYF. CDR3 in DNA: TGTGCCAGCAGCTTAGGGACAATAAAAGAGACCCAGTACTTC.